This T cell receptor (beta chain) originates from a study of blood T cell repertoires in COVID-19. Germline CDR1 MDHEN, CDR2 SYDVKM. This CDR3 contains 16 residues. The junction had 12 bases not matched to a gene; V was cut back by 4 bases and J by 5 bases. The assay was immunoSEQ multiplex PCR, and TCRdb's table has in-frame clones only and misses some. The repertoire includes under 350,000 clones, roughly 91% of them detected once, and about 5% sits in the top ten. The TCR originated in a man in his forties with acute or convalescent COVID-19. Sequenced: peripheral blood. This sequence joins TRBV28 and TRBJ2-5, with 8 bases that match TRBD1. The CDR3 DNA reads TGTGCCAGCAGTTCCCAGGGGGCTCATCTACCGGAGACCCAGTACTTC. Its translation: CASSSQGAHLPETQYF. Looking up the rest from reference TRBV28 and TRBJ2-5 gives the full variable domain: DVKVTQSSRYLVKRTGEKVFLECVQDMDHENMFWYRQDPGLGLRLIYFSYDVKMKEKGDIPEGYSVSREKKERFSLILESASTNQTSMYLCASSSQGAHLPETQYFGPGTRLLVL.